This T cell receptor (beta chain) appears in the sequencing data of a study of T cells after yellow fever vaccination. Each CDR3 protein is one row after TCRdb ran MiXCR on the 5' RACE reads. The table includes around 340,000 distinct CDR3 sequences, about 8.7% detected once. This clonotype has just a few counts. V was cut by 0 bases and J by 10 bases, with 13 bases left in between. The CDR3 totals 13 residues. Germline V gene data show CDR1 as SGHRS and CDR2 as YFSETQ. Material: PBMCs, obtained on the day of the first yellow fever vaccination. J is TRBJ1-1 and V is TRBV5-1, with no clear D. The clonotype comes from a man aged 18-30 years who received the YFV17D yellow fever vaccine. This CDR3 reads CASSLEADSRAFF. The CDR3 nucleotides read TGCGCCAGCAGCTTGGAAGCGGATTCAAGAGCTTTCTTT.